The 22 T cell receptor beta chains below come from one sample, sequenced in a study of blood T cell repertoires in COVID-19. Clones were read by immunoSEQ multiplex PCR, and TCRdb kept only the in-frame ones, dropping some. The sample carries around 120,000 clones, 60% to 85% recorded once. The sample consisted of peripheral blood. The receptors were gathered from a man between 65 and 85 years old with acute or convalescent COVID-19.

In DNA form, the CDR3 reads TGTGCCAGCAGCCGCCCCGGGACTAGCGGATACGAGCAGTACTTC. Amino acid sequence: CASSRPGTSGYEQYF. The genes are TRBV4-2 and TRBJ2-7, with TRBD2 matching 11 bases. Germline loops: CDR1 LGHNA, CDR2 YNFKEQ. Trimming cost V 4 bases and J 4 bases; bases outside gene matches: 6. The CDR3 runs 15 residues.

CDR3 coding DNA: TGTGCCAGCAGCCCCTTCGGGAGCGGGGGGGAGCAGTACTTC. Translating it yields CASSPFGSGGEQYF. The rearrangement uses TRBV14 and TRBJ2-7, with 9 bases lining up with TRBD2. Per germline, CDR1 SGHDN and CDR2 FVKESK. V lost 4 bases, J lost 7 bases, and 8 bases stayed unmatched. The CDR3 runs to 14 residues.

This clone was observed a handful of times. The rearrangement joins TRBV4-3 to TRBJ2-3; 9 positions match TRBD2. Losses at the gene ends were 3 bases for V and 3 bases for J; bases not matched to a gene: 4. CDR3 length: 15 residues. Germline CDR1 reads LGHNA; CDR2 reads YSLEER. The CDR3: CASSHWRGGTDTQYF. The CDR3 bases are TGCGCCAGCAGCCATTGGCGGGGGGGGACAGATACGCAGTATTTT.

The CDR3 DNA is TGTGCCAGCAGTGGATTGGGACAGGGGCTTGGAGCTTTCTTT. It specifies CASSGLGQGLGAFF. The chain has TRBV2 and TRBJ1-1; TRBD1 matches 10 bases. The CDR3 is 14 residues long. The junction had 9 bases not matched to a gene; V was cut back by 4 bases and J by 10 bases. Germline values: CDR1 SNHLY, CDR2 FYNNEI.

The rearrangement links TRBV4-2 to TRBJ2-3; 9 nucleotides line up with TRBD1. Germline V gene sequence: CDR1 LGHNA, CDR2 YNFKEQ. This CDR3 has 16 amino acids. With 0 bases clipped from V and 3 bases from J, the junction kept 4 bases outside the gene matches. The CDR3: CASSQEVDRGTDTQYF. The CDR3 DNA is TGTGCCAGCAGCCAAGAGGTGGACAGGGGAACAGATACGCAGTATTTT.

The CDR3 loop reads CASSLDGTGGFDEKLFF. The CDR3 DNA sequence: TGCGCCAGCAGCTTGGATGGGACAGGGGGCTTCGATGAAAAACTGTTTTTT. The J gene is TRBJ1-4, the V gene TRBV5-1; 12 positions agree with TRBD1. The germline gives CDR1 SGHRS, CDR2 YFSETQ. V gave up 0 bases and J gave up 6 bases; unmatched junction bases: 6. This CDR3 contains 17 residues.

This chain's CDR3 is CASSFEHLYQETQYF. The CDR3 region has the DNA TGTGCCAGCAGCTTCGAGCACCTGTACCAAGAGACCCAGTACTTC. V gene TRBV5-4 combines with J gene TRBJ2-5; D remains unclear. The CDR3 length is 15 residues. V shed 2 bases and J shed 0 bases, with 11 bases lying between them. Germline CDR1 reads SGHNT; CDR2 reads YYREEE (reference sequence).

This chain connects TRBV6-6 to TRBJ1-6; 9 bases match TRBD1. Germline-derived CDR1 and CDR2 are MNHNY and SVGAGI (reference sequence). V lost 1 base and J lost 8; bases outside the gene matches: 6. This CDR3 contains 16 residues. CDR3 protein: CASSYFGTGIDSPLHF. In nucleotides, the CDR3 is TGTGCCAGCAGTTACTTCGGGACAGGGATAGATTCACCCCTCCACTTT.

The V and J genes are TRBV6-1 and TRBJ2-1, with D tentatively TRBD1 (5 bases). The V end was cut by 6 bases, the J end by 10 bases, with 13 bases between. The V gene's germline CDR1 is MNHNS and CDR2 SASEGT. The CDR3 sequence is 12 residues long. The CDR3 DNA follows: TGTGCCAGCAGATCCCAGGGTAAGGAGCAGTTCTTC. Translating gives CASRSQGKEQFF.

The chain couples TRBV24-1 to TRBJ2-3, with D unclear. V was trimmed by 5 bases and J by 0 bases, leaving 11 bases between them. This CDR3 is built from 15 residues. The germline gives CDR1 KGHDR, CDR2 SFDVKD. The CDR3 DNA is TGTGCCACCAGTGGTAAAGCCGGTAGCACAGATACGCAGTATTTT. This encodes CATSGKAGSTDTQYF.

This chain joins TRBV6-2 or TRBV6-3 and TRBJ1-5; 8 bases fit TRBD1. Germline V CDR1 and CDR2: MNHEY, SVGEGT. Unmatched junction bases numbered 7, after V lost 6 bases and J lost 6 bases. The CDR3 extends over 14 amino acids. The CDR3 here is CASSPGGWGQPQHF. The DNA for the CDR3 is TGTGCCAGCAGCCCAGGGGGCTGGGGTCAGCCCCAGCATTTT.

This clone was seen many times. The chain employs TRBV10-3 and TRBJ1-1; D call uncertain. The CDR3 runs to 13 residues. V was clipped by 6 bases and J by 0 bases, with 8 bases between them. The germline V gene encodes CDR1 ENHRY and CDR2 SYGVKD. The CDR3 DNA is TGTGCCATCAGGGAGACTTTGAACACTGAAGCTTTCTTT. This gives the protein CAIRETLNTEAFF.

This chain uses TRBV3-1 (or the pseudogene TRBV3-2) with TRBJ1-5; unclear D gene. The CDR3 runs to 15 residues. V dropped 4 bases and J dropped 3 bases, with 13 bases sitting between them. CDR1 and CDR2 (germline): LGHDT, YNNKEL (reference sequence). In nucleotides, the CDR3 is TGTGCCAGCAGCCCCCCGGGAGGGCACAATCAGCCCCAGCATTTT. This codes for CASSPPGGHNQPQHF.

There are many counts of this clone. CDR3 in DNA: TGTGCCAGCAGCTTAGGATTGGGACAGGGGGCCCGCTATGGCTACACCTTC. Its translation is CASSLGLGQGARYGYTF. The V and J genes are TRBV7-2 and TRBJ1-2; 12 bases fit TRBD1. Losses at the gene ends were 1 base for V and 4 bases for J; bases not matched to a gene: 7. CDR1 SGHTA and CDR2 FQGNSA come from the germline V gene. The CDR3 contains 17 residues.

This clone has a single count. The rearrangement uses TRBV29-1 and TRBJ1-2; the match to TRBD1 covers 8 bases. The CDR3 is 13 residues long. V shed 8 bases and J 8 bases; nucleotides not matched to a gene: 13. Per the germline V gene, CDR1 is SQVTM and CDR2 is ANQGSEA. CDR3 bases: TGCAGCCCTTTCCCAGGGGGCGCGACAGGCTACACCTTC. Translating gives CSPFPGGATGYTF.

The rearrangement uses TRBV11-2 and TRBJ2-7; TRBD2 matches at 7 bases. Losses at the gene ends were 8 bases for V and 2 bases for J; bases not matched to a gene: 3. Germline lookup yields CDR1 SGHAT and CDR2 FQNNGV. This CDR3 is 12 amino acids long. CDR3 nucleotide sequence: TGTGCCAGCCTGGGGGGGGCCTACGAGCAGTACTTC. Its translation is CASLGGAYEQYF.

V and J are TRBV18 and TRBJ1-6, with D perhaps matching TRBD1 (5 bases). The CDR3 length is 19 residues. Trimming shortened V by 4 bases and J by 9 bases, and 28 bases separated the two germline ends. The germline V gene has CDR1 KGHSH and CDR2 LQKENI. CDR3 bases: TGTGCCAGCTCACGCACGACCGTGGGCCTCAGGGAACAGAGTTCACCCCTCCACTTT. This encodes CASSRTTVGLREQSSPLHF.

This chain connects TRBV5-1 to TRBJ2-1, with TRBD1 identical over 8 bases. The CDR3 runs to 16 residues. From germline, CDR1 is SGHRS and CDR2 YFSETQ. J lost 4 bases, V lost 2 bases, and 8 bases had no gene match. The CDR3 coding sequence is TGCGCCAGCAGCTTCGGAGACAGGGGCGGATACAATGAGCAGTTCTTC. Encoded protein: CASSFGDRGGYNEQFF.

V gene TRBV18 combines with J gene TRBJ2-7; possibly TRBD1 for D (6 bases). CDR1 is KGHSH and CDR2 is LQKENI in the germline V gene. V lost 4 bases and J lost 2, with 6 bases in between. CDR3 size: 12 residues. The CDR3 is CASSQGAYEQYF. As DNA, the CDR3 is TGTGCCAGCTCACAGGGGGCCTACGAGCAGTACTTC.

This chain joins TRBV28 and TRBJ1-2; 7 positions agree with TRBD1. V trimming: 4 bases; J trimming: 8 bases; junction bases outside the gene matches: 10. This CDR3 has 14 amino acids. From germline, CDR1 is MDHEN and CDR2 SYDVKM. The CDR3 bases are TGTGCCAGCAGTTCCCCGGGGACAGCGGAGGGCTACACCTTC. It yields the protein CASSSPGTAEGYTF.

Points on this clone: Within the sample, other DNA sequences also encode this same CDR3. The chain links TRBV9 to TRBJ1-6, with D uncertain. CDR1 is SGDLS, CDR2 YYNGEE, per germline. The CDR3 sequence is 14 residues long. The V gene lost 5 bases and the J gene lost 0 bases, with 6 bases spanning the gap. The CDR3 nucleotides read TGTGCCAGCAGGGGGAGCTCCTATAATTCACCCCTCCACTTT. It translates to CASRGSSYNSPLHF.

V usage is TRBV30 and J usage is TRBJ1-1; D is possibly TRBD1 (6 bases). CDR1 and CDR2 from the germline V gene are GTSNPN and SVGIG (reference sequence). This CDR3 is 14 amino acids long. V lost 0 bases, J lost 10 bases, and 18 bases lay in between. CDR3 protein: CAWSVLDGGQGAFF. The CDR3 DNA is TGTGCCTGGAGTGTATTAGATGGGGGACAAGGAGCTTTCTTT. The full variable domain, rest sourced from reference TRBV30 and TRBJ1-1, is SQTIHQWPATLVQPVGSPLSLECTVEGTSNPNLYWYRQAAGRGLQLLFYSVGIGQISSEVPQNLSASRPQDRQFILSSKKLLLSDSGFYLCAWSVLDGGQGAFFGQGTRLTVV.